This is a list of T cell receptor beta chains from one sample in a study of CD8 T cells in Susac syndrome. From the immunoSEQ multiplex PCR reads, TCRdb called clonotypes with MiXCR, one entry per CDR3 protein. This table has about 150,000 distinct CDR3 sequences, nearly 97% appearing once. Sequenced input: CD8+ T cells from PBMCs. The receptor set was obtained from a human donor with multiple sclerosis. CDR3s include the opening cysteine and the closing phenylalanine or tryptophan. D genes are given only for firm matches. Expanded clones are given a class, and other clones once, few, many or no size at all.

j_gene,d_gene,abundance,len,v_gene,CDR3aa,CDR3nt
TRBJ1-6,.,.,16,TRBV15,CATSRSRQDYNSPLHF,TGTGCCACCAGCAGATCCCGACAGGACTATAATTCACCCCTCCACTTT
TRBJ2-4,.,.,11,TRBV20-1,CSLLAKNIQYF,TGCAGTTTGCTAGCCAAAAACATTCAGTACTTC
TRBJ2-1,.,once,15,TRBV18,CASSPGIGDYNEQFF,TGTGCCAGCTCACCAGGCATCGGGGACTACAATGAGCAGTTCTTC
TRBJ1-2,.,.,15,TRBV30,CAWRAGEATNYGYTF,TGTGCCTGGAGGGCTGGGGAGGCAACTAACTATGGCTACACCTTC
TRBJ1-2,.,.,12,TRBV9,CASSAERYGYTF,TGTGCCAGCAGCGCAGAGAGGTATGGCTACACCTTC
TRBJ2-7,TRBD1,once,14,TRBV29-1,CSVETGQGDVEQYF,TGCAGCGTTGAAACCGGACAGGGGGATGTCGAGCAGTACTTC
TRBJ2-1,.,.,18,TRBV4-1,CASSQDNIRLPSYNEQFF,TGCGCCAGCAGCCAAGATAATATTCGACTACCCTCCTACAATGAGCAGTTCTTC
TRBJ2-7,.,once,13,TRBV7-3,CASSSSGLYEQYF,TGTGCCAGCAGCTCGTCCGGCCTTTACGAGCAGTACTTC
TRBJ2-3,TRBD1,.,17,TRBV29-1,CSVVGVLGTGSTDTQYF,TGCAGCGTTGTGGGGGTTTTGGGGACAGGTAGCACAGATACGCAGTATTTT
TRBJ2-1,.,.,13,TRBV20-1,CSARVSSRNEQFF,TGCAGTGCTAGGGTCTCCTCGCGGAATGAGCAGTTCTTC
TRBJ2-1,.,.,14,TRBV7-9,CASSPVRLPNEQFF,TGTGCCAGCAGCCCGGTCCGACTACCCAATGAGCAGTTCTTC
TRBJ2-5,.,.,14,TRBV5-4,CASSLPLARETQYF,TGTGCCAGCAGCTTGCCCTTGGCCCGGGAGACCCAGTACTTC
TRBJ1-1,.,.,17,TRBV3-1,CASSQRAWGAGNTEAFF,TGTGCCAGCAGCCAACGGGCTTGGGGGGCAGGTAACACTGAAGCTTTCTTT
TRBJ1-1,.,.,15,TRBV14,CASSQDREIVSEAFF,TGTGCCAGCAGCCAAGATCGGGAGATCGTGAGTGAAGCTTTCTTT
TRBJ2-3,TRBD1,.,16,TRBV29-1,CSVEDSRTGVTDTQYF,TGCAGCGTTGAAGATAGTCGGACAGGGGTAACAGATACGCAGTATTTT
TRBJ2-1,TRBD1,.,15,TRBV2,CASSTSGTGRDEQFF,TGTGCCAGCAGCACCTCCGGGACAGGGCGCGATGAGCAGTTCTTC
TRBJ2-3,.,.,17,TRBV14,CASSQGRLAQRPDTQYF,TGTGCCAGCAGCCAAGGGCGCCTAGCCCAACGGCCAGATACGCAGTATTTT
TRBJ1-1,TRBD1,.,13,TRBV20-1,CSASEGQGPEAFF,TGCAGTGCTAGTGAAGGACAGGGCCCTGAAGCTTTCTTT
TRBJ1-5,TRBD1,.,19,TRBV3-1,CASSQDGDRGRPGNQPQHF,TGTGCCAGCAGCCAAGACGGGGACAGGGGGCGCCCCGGCAATCAGCCCCAGCATTTT
TRBJ2-1,.,.,12,TRBV29-1,CRARGMGNEQFF,TGCAGAGCCCGCGGCATGGGCAATGAGCAGTTCTTC
TRBJ1-2,.,.,11,TRBV29-1,CSAGRDYGYTF,TGCAGCGCTGGCCGGGACTATGGCTACACCTTC
TRBJ2-5,.,.,14,TRBV5-1,CASSTSRGGETQYF,TGCGCCAGCAGCACATCGCGGGGTGGGGAGACCCAGTACTTC
TRBJ2-1,.,.,12,TRBV25-1,CASSEEAGEQFF,TGTGCCAGCAGTGAAGAGGCGGGAGAGCAGTTCTTC
TRBJ2-7,.,.,14,TRBV3-1,CASSQVEGPHEQYF,TGTGCCAGCAGCCAAGTCGAGGGGCCCCACGAGCAGTACTTC
TRBJ2-3,.,.,18,TRBV12-3/TRBV12-4,CASSLIPRTTPNTDTQYF,TGTGCCAGCAGTTTAATCCCACGGACTACTCCAAACACAGATACGCAGTATTTT
TRBJ2-1,TRBD2,.,19,TRBV14,CASSPARLAGGFSYNEQFF,TGTGCCAGCAGCCCCGCCAGGCTAGCGGGGGGGTTCTCCTACAATGAGCAGTTCTTC
TRBJ2-3,.,.,15,TRBV9,CASSRGRDRPDTQYF,TGTGCCAGCAGCCGGGGAAGGGATCGGCCAGATACGCAGTATTTT
TRBJ1-2,.,.,13,TRBV29-1,CSSAGGSNYGYTF,TGCAGCTCTGCGGGGGGAAGTAACTATGGCTACACCTTC
TRBJ2-5,.,.,15,TRBV2,CASSERRLRGETQYF,TGTGCCAGCAGTGAAAGGCGGTTAAGAGGAGAGACCCAGTACTTC
TRBJ2-2,.,.,13,TRBV7-9,CASSSRPAGELFF,TGTGCCAGCAGCTCCCGACCGGCCGGGGAGCTGTTTTTT
TRBJ2-3,.,.,13,TRBV29-1,CSVFAQDPDTQYF,TGCAGCGTTTTTGCCCAGGACCCAGATACGCAGTATTTT
TRBJ2-3,.,.,13,TRBV7-9,CASSWTLTDTQYF,TGTGCCAGCAGTTGGACCCTCACAGATACGCAGTATTTT
TRBJ2-2,TRBD1,.,19,TRBV7-9,CASSLGSSDRASNTGELFF,TGTGCCAGCAGCTTAGGATCCTCGGACAGGGCTTCGAACACCGGGGAGCTGTTTTTT
TRBJ2-1,.,.,15,TRBV6-4,CASSGRRGRENEQFF,TGTGCCAGCAGTGGCCGGAGGGGGCGGGAGAATGAGCAGTTCTTC
TRBJ1-2,.,.,13,TRBV20-1,CSAITGTSGGYTF,TGCAGTGCTATCACCGGGACGTCGGGTGGCTACACCTTC
TRBJ1-1,TRBD1,.,12,TRBV7-9,CASQGVNTEAFF,TGTGCCAGCCAGGGGGTGAACACTGAAGCTTTCTTT
TRBJ2-2,.,.,12,TRBV7-9,CASSPVSRELFF,TGTGCCAGCAGCCCGGTTAGTCGGGAGCTGTTTTTT
TRBJ2-3,.,.,13,TRBV27,CASSTPGADTQYF,TGTGCCAGCAGCACTCCGGGCGCAGATACGCAGTATTTT